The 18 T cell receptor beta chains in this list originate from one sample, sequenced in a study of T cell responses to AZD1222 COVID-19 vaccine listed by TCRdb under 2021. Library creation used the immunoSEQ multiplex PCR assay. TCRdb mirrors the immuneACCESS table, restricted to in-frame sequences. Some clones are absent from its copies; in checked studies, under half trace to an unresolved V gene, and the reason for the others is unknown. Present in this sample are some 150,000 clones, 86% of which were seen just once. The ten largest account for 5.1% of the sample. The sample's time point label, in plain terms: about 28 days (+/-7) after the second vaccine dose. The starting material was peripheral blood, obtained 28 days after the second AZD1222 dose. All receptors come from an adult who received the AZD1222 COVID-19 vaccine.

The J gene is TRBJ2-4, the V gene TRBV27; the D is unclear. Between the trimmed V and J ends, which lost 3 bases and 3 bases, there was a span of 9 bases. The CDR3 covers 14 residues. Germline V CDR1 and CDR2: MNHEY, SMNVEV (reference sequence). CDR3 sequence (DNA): TGTGCCAGCAGTTTGGCATATGGCAAAAACATTCAGTACTTC. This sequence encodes CASSLAYGKNIQYF.

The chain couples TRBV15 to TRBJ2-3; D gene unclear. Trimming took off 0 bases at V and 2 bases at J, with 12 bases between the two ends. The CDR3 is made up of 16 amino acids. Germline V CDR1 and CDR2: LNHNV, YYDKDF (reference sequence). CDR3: CATSRDWVSNTDTQYF. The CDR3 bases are TGTGCCACCAGCAGAGATTGGGTCAGTAACACAGATACGCAGTATTTT.

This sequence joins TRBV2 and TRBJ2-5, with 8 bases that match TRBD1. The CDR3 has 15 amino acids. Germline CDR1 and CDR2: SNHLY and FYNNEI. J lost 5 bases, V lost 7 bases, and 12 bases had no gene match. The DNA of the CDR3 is TGTGCCAGCATAGGACAGGGTGGTCCGTCGGAGACCCAGTACTTC. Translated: CASIGQGGPSETQYF.

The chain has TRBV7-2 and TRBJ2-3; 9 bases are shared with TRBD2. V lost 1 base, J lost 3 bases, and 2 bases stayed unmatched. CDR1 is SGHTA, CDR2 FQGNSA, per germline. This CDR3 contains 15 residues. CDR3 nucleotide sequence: TGTGCCAGCAGCTTAGTAGCGGGGGCGACAGATACGCAGTATTTT. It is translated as CASSLVAGATDTQYF.

CDR3 sequence reads: CASSSWPGVGELFF. As DNA, the CDR3 is TGTGCCAGCAGTTCCTGGCCGGGGGTCGGGGAGCTGTTTTTT. This rearrangement joins TRBV6-5 to TRBJ2-2, with a weak D call TRBD2 (6 bases). Trimming stripped 4 bases from V and 7 bases from J, with 13 bases between. This CDR3 is 14 amino acids long. CDR1 and CDR2 from the germline V gene are MNHEY and SVGAGI.

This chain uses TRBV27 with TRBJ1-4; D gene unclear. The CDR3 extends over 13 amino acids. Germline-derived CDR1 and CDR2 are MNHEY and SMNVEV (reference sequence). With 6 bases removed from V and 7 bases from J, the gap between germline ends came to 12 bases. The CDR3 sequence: CASSPSRREKLFF. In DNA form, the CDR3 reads TGTGCCAGCAGCCCCTCCCGGCGTGAAAAACTGTTTTTT.

For the CDR3, the DNA is TGCGCCAGCAGTGAGACGCCGGGACAGGCAGATACGCAGTATTTT. Translation: CASSETPGQADTQYF. This chain uses TRBV10-1 with TRBJ2-3; 8 bases agree with TRBD1. The CDR3 totals 15 residues. Germline V lookup: CDR1 WNHNN, CDR2 SYGVQD (reference sequence). The trim removed 2 bases at V and 4 bases at J, leaving 5 bases unmatched.

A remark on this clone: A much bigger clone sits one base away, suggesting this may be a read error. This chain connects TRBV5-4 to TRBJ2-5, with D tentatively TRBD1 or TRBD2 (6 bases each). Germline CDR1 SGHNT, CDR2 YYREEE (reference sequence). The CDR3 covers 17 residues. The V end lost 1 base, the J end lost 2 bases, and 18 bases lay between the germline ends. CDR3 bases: TGTGCCAGCAGCTTGAAGGGGGGCCGACGGACGCAAGAGACCCAGTACTTC. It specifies CASSLKGGRRTQETQYF.

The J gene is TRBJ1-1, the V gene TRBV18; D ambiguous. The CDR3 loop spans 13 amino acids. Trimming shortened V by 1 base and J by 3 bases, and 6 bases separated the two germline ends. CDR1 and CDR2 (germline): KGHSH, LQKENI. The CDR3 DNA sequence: TGTGCCAGCTCACCACGGATGGACACTGAAGCTTTCTTT. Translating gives CASSPRMDTEAFF.

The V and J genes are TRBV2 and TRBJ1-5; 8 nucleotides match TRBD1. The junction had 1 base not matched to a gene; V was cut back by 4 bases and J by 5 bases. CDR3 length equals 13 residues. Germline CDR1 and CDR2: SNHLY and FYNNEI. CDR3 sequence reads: CASSADRDQPQHF. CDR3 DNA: TGTGCCAGCAGTGCGGACAGGGATCAGCCCCAGCATTTT.

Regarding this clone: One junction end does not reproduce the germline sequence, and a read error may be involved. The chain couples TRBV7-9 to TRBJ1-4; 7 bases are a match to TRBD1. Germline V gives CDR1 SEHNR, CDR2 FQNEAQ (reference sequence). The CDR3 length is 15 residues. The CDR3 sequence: CASSLEGASGGKLLF. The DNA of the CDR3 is TGTGCCAGCAGCTTAGAGGGGGCCTCTGGTGGAAAACTGCTTTTT.

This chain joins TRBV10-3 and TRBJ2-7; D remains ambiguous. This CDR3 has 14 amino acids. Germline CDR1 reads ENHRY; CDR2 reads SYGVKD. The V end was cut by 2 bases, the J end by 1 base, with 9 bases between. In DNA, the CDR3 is TGTGCCATCAGTGAGGCGGACGGATCCTACGAGCAGTACTTC. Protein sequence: CAISEADGSYEQYF.

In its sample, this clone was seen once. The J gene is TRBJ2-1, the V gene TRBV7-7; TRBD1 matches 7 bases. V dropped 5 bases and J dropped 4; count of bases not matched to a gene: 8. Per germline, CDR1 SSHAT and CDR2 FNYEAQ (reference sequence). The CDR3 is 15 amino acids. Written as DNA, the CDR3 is TGTGCCAGCAGCCCAGACAGGGCGGGTTACAATGAGCAGTTCTTC. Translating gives CASSPDRAGYNEQFF.

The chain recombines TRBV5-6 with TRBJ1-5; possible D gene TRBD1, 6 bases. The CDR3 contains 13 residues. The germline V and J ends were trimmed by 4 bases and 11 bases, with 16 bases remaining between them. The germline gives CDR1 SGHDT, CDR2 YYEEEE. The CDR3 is CASSPGQASTQHF. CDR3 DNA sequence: TGTGCCAGCAGCCCGGGACAAGCGTCTACCCAGCATTTT.

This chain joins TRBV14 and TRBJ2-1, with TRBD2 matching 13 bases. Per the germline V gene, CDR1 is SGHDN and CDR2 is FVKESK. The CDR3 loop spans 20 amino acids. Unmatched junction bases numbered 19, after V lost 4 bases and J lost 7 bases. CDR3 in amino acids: CASSRPGLAGNRGLGNEQFF. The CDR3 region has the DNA TGTGCCAGCAGCCGCCCGGGACTAGCGGGAAATAGGGGCCTGGGGAATGAGCAGTTCTTC.

The DNA for the CDR3 is TGTGCCAGCAGCCTCCGTAGGGGACAGCGCACAGATACGCAGTATTTT. Its protein is CASSLRRGQRTDTQYF. The gene calls are TRBV7-2 and TRBJ2-3; 7 nucleotides align to TRBD1. The ends lost 5 bases at V and 1 base at J; junction bases unmatched: 9. CDR3 length: 16 amino acids. Germline V CDR1 and CDR2: SGHTA, FQGNSA.

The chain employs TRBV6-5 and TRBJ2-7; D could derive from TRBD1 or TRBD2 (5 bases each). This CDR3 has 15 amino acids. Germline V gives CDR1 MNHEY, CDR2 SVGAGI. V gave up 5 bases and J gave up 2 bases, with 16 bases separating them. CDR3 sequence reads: CASSRIIGGTYEQYF. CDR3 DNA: TGTGCCAGCAGTCGAATTATTGGGGGAACCTACGAGCAGTACTTC.

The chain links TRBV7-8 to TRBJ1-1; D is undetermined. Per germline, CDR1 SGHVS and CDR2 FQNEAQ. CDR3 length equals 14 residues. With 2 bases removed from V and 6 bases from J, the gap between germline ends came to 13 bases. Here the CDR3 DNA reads TGTGCCAGCAGCTTACTTGGGGAAATCGCTGAAGCTTTCTTT. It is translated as CASSLLGEIAEAFF.